The count of the clone carrying this TCR beta chain is one. As yet, its antigen is unknown. The CMV serostatus of this donor was not recorded. The data originate from a study of cytomegalovirus exposure and HLA in healthy donors. With 60 Vbeta and 13 Jbeta primers, the PCR was carried out. Clones were read by immunoSEQ multiplex PCR, and TCRdb kept only the in-frame ones, dropping some. This table has roughly 130,000 clones, about four fifths appearing once. Findings and limits, study-wide: Accurate predictions that matched the HLA-A and HLA-B alleles of most subjects were reportedly made from TCR beta sequences. For TCR beta chains, V- and J-gene trimming was later linked to a missense DCLRE1C variant. Both high specificity and high sensitivity reportedly marked the classifier's diagnosis of cytomegalovirus status.

The sequencing sample was made of PBMCs. The receptor's source is a human donor in good health.

The CDR3 loop reads CASTWTGNQPQHF. CDR3 coding DNA: TGTGCCAGTACCTGGACAGGGAATCAGCCCCAGCATTTT. The V and J genes are TRBV19 and TRBJ1-5; 8 positions agree with TRBD1. The ends lost 7 bases at V and 4 bases at J; junction bases unmatched: 3. Germline V lookup: CDR1 LNHDA, CDR2 SQIVND (reference sequence). This CDR3 spans 13 amino acids.